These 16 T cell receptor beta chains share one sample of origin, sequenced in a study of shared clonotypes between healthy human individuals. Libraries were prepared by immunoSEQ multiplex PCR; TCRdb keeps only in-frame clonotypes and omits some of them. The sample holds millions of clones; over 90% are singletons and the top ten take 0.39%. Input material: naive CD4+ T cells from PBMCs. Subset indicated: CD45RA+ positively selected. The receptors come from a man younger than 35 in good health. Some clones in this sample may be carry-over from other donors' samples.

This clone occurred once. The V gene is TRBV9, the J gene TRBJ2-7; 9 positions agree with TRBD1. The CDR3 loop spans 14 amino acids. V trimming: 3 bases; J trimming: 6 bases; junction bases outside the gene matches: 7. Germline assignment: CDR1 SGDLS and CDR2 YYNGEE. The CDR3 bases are TGTGCCAGCAGCGCTACGGGACAGGGCTCCGAGCAGTACTTC. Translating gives CASSATGQGSEQYF.

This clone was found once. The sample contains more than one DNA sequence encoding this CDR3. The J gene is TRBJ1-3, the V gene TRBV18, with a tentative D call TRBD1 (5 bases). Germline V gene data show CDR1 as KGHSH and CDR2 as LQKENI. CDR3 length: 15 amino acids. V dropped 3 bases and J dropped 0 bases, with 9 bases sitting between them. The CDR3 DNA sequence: TGTGCCAGCTCACCCCCCGGGGGCTCTGGAAACACCATATATTTT. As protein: CASSPPGGSGNTIYF.

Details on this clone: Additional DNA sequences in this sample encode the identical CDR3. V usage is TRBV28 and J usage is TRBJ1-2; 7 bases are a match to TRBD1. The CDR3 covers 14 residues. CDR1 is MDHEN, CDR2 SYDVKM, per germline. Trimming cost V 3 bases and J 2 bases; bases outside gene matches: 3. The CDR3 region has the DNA TGTGCCAGCAGTTTCGGACAGGCCAACTATGGCTACACCTTC. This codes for CASSFGQANYGYTF.

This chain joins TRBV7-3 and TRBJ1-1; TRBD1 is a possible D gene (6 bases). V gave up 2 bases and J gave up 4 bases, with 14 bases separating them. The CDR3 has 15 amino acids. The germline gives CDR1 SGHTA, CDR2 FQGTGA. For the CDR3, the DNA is TGTGCCAGCAGCTTAGAGATAGCAGGGGTCACTGAAGCTTTCTTT. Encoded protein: CASSLEIAGVTEAFF.

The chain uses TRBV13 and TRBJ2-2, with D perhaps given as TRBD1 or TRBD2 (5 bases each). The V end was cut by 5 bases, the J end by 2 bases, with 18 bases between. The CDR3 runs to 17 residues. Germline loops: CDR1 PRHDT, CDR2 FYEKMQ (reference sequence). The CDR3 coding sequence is TGTGCCAGCAGCCCCACGGGGTGGGGGATAAACACCGGGGAGCTGTTTTTT. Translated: CASSPTGWGINTGELFF.

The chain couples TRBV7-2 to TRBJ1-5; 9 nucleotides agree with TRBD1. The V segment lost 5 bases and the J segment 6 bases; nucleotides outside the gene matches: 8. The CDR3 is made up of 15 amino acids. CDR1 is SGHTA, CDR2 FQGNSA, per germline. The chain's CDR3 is CASSVGTGGGQPQHF. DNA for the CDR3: TGTGCCAGCAGCGTTGGAACAGGGGGCGGTCAGCCCCAGCATTTT.

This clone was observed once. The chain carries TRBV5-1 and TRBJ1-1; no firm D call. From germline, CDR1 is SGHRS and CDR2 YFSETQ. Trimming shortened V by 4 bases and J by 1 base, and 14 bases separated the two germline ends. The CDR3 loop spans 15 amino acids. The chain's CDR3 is CASSTRNGPNTEAFF. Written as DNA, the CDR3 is TGCGCCAGCAGCACCAGGAACGGTCCGAACACTGAAGCTTTCTTT.

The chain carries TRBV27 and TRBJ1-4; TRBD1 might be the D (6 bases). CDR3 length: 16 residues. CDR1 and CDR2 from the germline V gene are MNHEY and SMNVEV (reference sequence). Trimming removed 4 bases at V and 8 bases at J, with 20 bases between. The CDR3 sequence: CASSSRGAWLGEKLFF. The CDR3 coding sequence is TGTGCCAGCAGTTCTCGGGGGGCCTGGCTTGGAGAAAAACTGTTTTTT.

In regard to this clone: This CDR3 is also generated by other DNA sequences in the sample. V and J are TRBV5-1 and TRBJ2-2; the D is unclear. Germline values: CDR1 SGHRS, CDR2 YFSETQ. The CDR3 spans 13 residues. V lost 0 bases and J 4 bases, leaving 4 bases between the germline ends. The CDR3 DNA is TGCGCCAGCAGCTTGGTACCCACCGGGGAGCTGTTTTTT. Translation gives CASSLVPTGELFF. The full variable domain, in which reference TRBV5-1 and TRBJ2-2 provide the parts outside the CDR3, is KAGVTQTPRYLIKTRGQQVTLSCSPISGHRSVSWYQQTPGQGLQFLFEYFSETQRNKGNFPGRFSGRQFSNSRSEMNVSTLELGDSALYLCASSLVPTGELFFGEGSRLTVL.

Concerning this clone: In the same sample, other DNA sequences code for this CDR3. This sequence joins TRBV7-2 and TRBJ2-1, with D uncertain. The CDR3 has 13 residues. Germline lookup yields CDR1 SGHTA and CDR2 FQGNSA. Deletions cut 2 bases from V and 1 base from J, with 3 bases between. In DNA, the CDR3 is TGTGCCAGCAGCTTAAATTCCTACAATGAGCAGTTCTTC. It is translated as CASSLNSYNEQFF.

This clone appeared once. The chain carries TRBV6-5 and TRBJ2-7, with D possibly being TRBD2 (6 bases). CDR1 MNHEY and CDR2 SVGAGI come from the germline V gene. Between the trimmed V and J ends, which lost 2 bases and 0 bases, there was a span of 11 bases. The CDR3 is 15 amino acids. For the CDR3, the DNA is TGTGCCAGCAGTTACCGGCGGGACTTCTCCTACGAGCAGTACTTC. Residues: CASSYRRDFSYEQYF.

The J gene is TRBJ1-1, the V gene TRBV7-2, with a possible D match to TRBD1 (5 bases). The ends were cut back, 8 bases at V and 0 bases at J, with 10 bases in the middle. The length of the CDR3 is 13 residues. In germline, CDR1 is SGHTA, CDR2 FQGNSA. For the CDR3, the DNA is TGTGCCAGCCTGCAGGGAGTGAACACTGAAGCTTTCTTT. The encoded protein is CASLQGVNTEAFF.

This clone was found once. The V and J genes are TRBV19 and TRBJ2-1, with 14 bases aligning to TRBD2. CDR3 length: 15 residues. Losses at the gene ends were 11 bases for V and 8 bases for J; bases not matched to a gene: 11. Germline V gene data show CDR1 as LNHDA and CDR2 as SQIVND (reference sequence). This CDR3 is CAHRRGLAGAHEQFF. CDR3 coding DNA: TGTGCCCATAGGAGGGGACTAGCGGGAGCCCATGAGCAGTTCTTC.

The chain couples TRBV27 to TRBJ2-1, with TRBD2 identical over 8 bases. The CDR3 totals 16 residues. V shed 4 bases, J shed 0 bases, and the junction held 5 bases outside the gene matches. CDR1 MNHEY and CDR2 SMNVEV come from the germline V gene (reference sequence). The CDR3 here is CASSSKRGSSYNEQFF. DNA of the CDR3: TGTGCCAGCAGTTCTAAGCGGGGGAGCTCCTACAATGAGCAGTTCTTC.

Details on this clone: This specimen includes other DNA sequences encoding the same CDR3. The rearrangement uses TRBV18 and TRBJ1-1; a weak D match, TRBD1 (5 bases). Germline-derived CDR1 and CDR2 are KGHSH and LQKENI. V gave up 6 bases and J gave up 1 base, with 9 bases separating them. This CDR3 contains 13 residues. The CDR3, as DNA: TGTGCCAGCTCCGATGACAGGAACACTGAAGCTTTCTTT. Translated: CASSDDRNTEAFF. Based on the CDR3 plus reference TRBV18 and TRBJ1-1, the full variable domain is NAGVMQNPRHLVRRRGQEARLRCSPMKGHSHVYWYRQLPEEGLKFMVYLQKENIIDESGMPKERFSAEFPKEGPSILRIQQVVRGDSAAYFCASSDDRNTEAFFGQGTRLTVV.

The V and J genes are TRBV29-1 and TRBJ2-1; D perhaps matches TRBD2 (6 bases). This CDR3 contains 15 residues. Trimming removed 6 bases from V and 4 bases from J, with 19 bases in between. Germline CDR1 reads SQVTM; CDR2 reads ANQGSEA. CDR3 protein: CSVRRAREPYNEQFF. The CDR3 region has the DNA TGCAGCGTCCGACGGGCTCGGGAGCCTTACAATGAGCAGTTCTTC.